One T cell receptor (beta chain) is described in this entry. Other DNA sequences from this sample encode an identical CDR3 as well. This CDR3 contains 13 residues. The germline V gene has CDR1 LNHDA and CDR2 SQIVND (reference sequence). V dropped 4 bases and J dropped 0 bases, with 4 bases sitting between them. This specimen belongs to a study of blood T cell repertoires in COVID-19. The data were produced by immunoSEQ multiplex PCR, yet TCRdb's version contains in-frame clones alone and is incomplete. The sample holds about 270,000 clones, 91% seen once. Input material: PBMCs or T cells enriched from blood (not recorded which). This TCR was sampled from a man aged 40-55 years who had been exposed to COVID-19. J is TRBJ2-1 and V is TRBV19, with D hard to call. The CDR3 sequence is CASSTSSYNEQFF. In nucleotides, the CDR3 is TGTGCCAGTAGTACCAGCTCCTACAATGAGCAGTTCTTC.